A single T cell receptor (beta chain) is shown here with its context. The antigen remains unidentified. The sample belongs to a study of CD8+ T cells in alopecia areata. Overall study: Twice a day, 5 to 10 mg of oral tofacitinib was administered to treated patients. The study's findings and limits: Scalp clonality and expanded CD8+ clones among the top 100 fell significantly with tofacitinib. In blood and scalp, many expanded lesional clones persisted during tofacitinib.

Extraction of RNA preceded its reverse transcription into cDNA, which served as the sequencing template. Assay: immunoSEQ multiplex PCR; the TCRdb copy retains only in-frame clones and omits some. Of about 88,000 clones detected, about 40% appear once; the ten largest clones hold roughly 18%. Documented treatment: oral pan-JAK inhibitor, 5-10 mg twice daily. Lesional scalp punch biopsies and peripheral blood came from alopecia areata patients. This TCR was recovered from a human donor with alopecia areata. This specimen consisted of CD8+ T cells sorted from blood, obtained at week 24, from a patient treated with tofacitinib.

CDR3 DNA: TGTGCCAGCAGCGTGAGACAGAACTCCTACGAGCAGTACTTC. Protein sequence: CASSVRQNSYEQYF. The V and J genes are TRBV9 and TRBJ2-7, with D perhaps TRBD1 (5 bases). Per the germline V gene, CDR1 is SGDLS and CDR2 is YYNGEE. The germline V and J ends were trimmed by 2 bases and 0 bases, with 9 bases remaining between them. The CDR3 has 14 residues.